This is a list of T cell receptor beta chains from one sample in a study of control samples from healthy donors and cancer patients. This table comes from immunoSEQ multiplex PCR, and its TCRdb copy is limited to in-frame clones, with some not included. The top ten clones hold 2% to 2.5% of a sample with 150,000 to 160,000 clones, 93% of them seen once. Sequencing used blood. Every receptor here comes from a man in his forties or fifties in good health. The CDR3 runs from the conserved cysteine through the conserved F or W. Fields, in order: clone size, D gene, J gene, V gene, CDR3 protein, CDR3 DNA. A D gene is named only where the DNA matches it firmly. Expanded clones are given a class, and other clones once, few, many or no size at all.

>-|-|TRBJ2-4|TRBV28
CASSLWSGIQYF
TGTGCCAGCAGTTTATGGTCAGGCATTCAGTACTTC
>-|-|TRBJ2-7|TRBV5-1
CASSTTLSYEQYF
TGCGCCAGCAGCACTACACTATCCTACGAGCAGTACTTC
>-|-|TRBJ1-5|TRBV7-2
CASSLGHGGNQPQHF
TGTGCCAGCAGCTTAGGGCATGGGGGCAATCAGCCCCAGCATTTT
>-|-|TRBJ2-2|TRBV3-1/TRBV3-2
CASSLNTGELFF
TGTGCCAGCAGCCTTAACACCGGGGAGCTGTTTTTT
>-|-|TRBJ1-5|TRBV2
CASNLAGPNQPQHF
TGTGCCAGCAACCTAGCAGGCCCCAATCAGCCCCAGCATTTT
>-|-|TRBJ1-5|TRBV5-1
CASSLTGPVGNQPQHF
TGCGCCAGCAGCTTGACGGGCCCAGTTGGCAATCAGCCCCAGCATTTT
>-|-|TRBJ1-2|TRBV5-4
CASSPGPNSNYGYTF
TGTGCCAGCAGCCCGGGTCCGAATAGTAACTATGGCTACACCTTC
>-|-|TRBJ1-3|TRBV19
CASTESVTGNTIYF
TGTGCCAGTACCGAATCAGTTACTGGAAACACCATATATTTT
>-|TRBD2|TRBJ2-7|TRBV9
CASSVAGGSNYEQYF
TGTGCCAGCAGCGTAGCGGGAGGGTCGAATTACGAGCAGTACTTC
>-|TRBD1|TRBJ1-5|TRBV5-6
CASSWGQNQPQHF
TGTGCCAGCAGCTGGGGACAGAATCAGCCCCAGCATTTT
>-|-|TRBJ1-4|TRBV5-1
CASSLEGGANEKLFF
TGCGCCAGCAGCTTGGAGGGGGGAGCTAATGAAAAACTGTTTTTT
>-|-|TRBJ2-7|TRBV9
CASSVEQGAGYEQYF
TGTGCCAGCAGCGTAGAACAGGGAGCAGGGTACGAGCAGTACTTC
>-|TRBD2|TRBJ2-7|TRBV5-1
CASSLGLAGVYEQYF
TGCGCCAGCAGCCTGGGACTAGCGGGAGTTTACGAGCAGTACTTC
>-|-|TRBJ1-5|TRBV4-1
CASSQDLGNQPQHF
TGCGCCAGCAGCCAAGATCTCGGGAATCAGCCCCAGCATTTT
>few|-|TRBJ1-5|TRBV19
CASSTRVGNQPQHF
TGTGCCAGTAGTACCAGGGTGGGCAATCAGCCCCAGCATTTT
>-|TRBD1|TRBJ2-3|TRBV7-9
CASSSDRESDTQYF
TGTGCCAGCAGCTCAGACAGGGAGTCAGATACGCAGTATTTT
>once|TRBD1|TRBJ1-4|TRBV13
CASSLGDRPEKLFF
TGTGCCAGCAGCTTAGGGGACAGGCCTGAAAAACTGTTTTTT
>-|TRBD2|TRBJ2-7|TRBV11-2
CASSSRGLAGAYEQYF
TGTGCCAGCAGCTCCAGGGGACTAGCGGGCGCCTACGAGCAGTACTTC
>-|TRBD2|TRBJ2-1|TRBV7-8
CASSKPGLAAVREQFF
TGTGCCAGCAGCAAACCGGGACTAGCGGCGGTGAGGGAGCAGTTCTTC
>-|TRBD2|TRBJ2-2|TRBV3-1/TRBV3-2
CASSQVGTSGINGELFF
TGTGCCAGCAGCCAAGTAGGAACTAGCGGGATTAACGGGGAGCTGTTTTTT
>-|-|TRBJ1-3|TRBV7-9
CASSRTDSGNTIYF
TGTGCCAGCAGCCGGACGGACTCTGGAAACACCATATATTTT
>-|TRBD1|TRBJ2-7|TRBV19
CASSFGQARSGEQYF
TGTGCCAGTAGTTTCGGACAGGCTCGCTCGGGGGAGCAGTACTTC
>-|-|TRBJ1-1|TRBV7-3
CASSFGQRTEAFF
TGTGCCAGCAGCTTCGGACAGCGGACTGAAGCTTTCTTT
>once|-|TRBJ2-5|TRBV11-2
CASSLGLSGVRETQYF
TGTGCCAGCAGCCTAGGACTAAGCGGTGTAAGGGAGACCCAGTACTTC
>-|-|TRBJ2-7|TRBV19
CASSRPGIREQYF
TGTGCCAGTAGCCGCCCGGGAATTCGTGAGCAGTACTTC
>-|-|TRBJ2-7|TRBV29-1
CSVRLAGNSYEQYF
TGCAGCGTTCGGCTGGCGGGAAACTCCTACGAGCAGTACTTC
>-|TRBD1|TRBJ1-1|TRBV6-5
CASSLTGGGTEAFF
TGTGCCAGCAGCCTGACAGGGGGAGGAACTGAAGCTTTCTTT
>-|-|TRBJ1-6|TRBV3-1/TRBV3-2
CASSQEVTDSPLHF
TGTGCCAGCAGCCAAGAGGTCACGGATTCACCCCTCCACTTT
>-|-|TRBJ1-2|TRBV10-3
CAISTPGGRGGYTF
TGTGCCATCAGCACCCCCGGGGGGAGGGGAGGCTACACCTTC
>-|-|TRBJ1-3|TRBV7-6
CASSLAGGTSSGNTIYF
TGTGCCAGCAGCTTAGCCGGAGGAACGAGCTCTGGAAACACCATATATTTT
>-|-|TRBJ1-3|TRBV30
CAWSLTSRNTIYF
TGTGCCTGGAGTCTTACATCCCGAAACACCATATATTTT
>-|TRBD1|TRBJ1-2|TRBV28
CASRRAGGPTYGYTF
TGTGCCAGTCGTCGAGCAGGGGGCCCTACTTATGGCTACACCTTC
>-|-|TRBJ1-2|TRBV29-1
CSVEHGGYSYTF
TGCAGCGTTGAACACGGGGGCTATAGCTACACCTTC
>once|-|TRBJ2-1|TRBV11-3
CASSLIQNEQFF
TGTGCCAGCAGCTTAATCCAGAATGAGCAGTTCTTC
>-|TRBD1|TRBJ2-5|TRBV28
CASRVSGQQETQYF
TGTGCCAGCAGAGTTTCGGGACAGCAAGAGACCCAGTACTTC
>-|-|TRBJ1-3|TRBV20-1
CSAIGGTIYF
TGCAGTGCTATAGGGGGCACCATATATTTT
>-|-|TRBJ2-7|TRBV28
CASTKGPYEQYF
TGTGCCAGCACAAAGGGGCCCTACGAGCAGTACTTC
>-|-|TRBJ2-7|TRBV10-1
CASSESGRSYEQYF
TGCGCCAGCAGTGAGTCCGGCAGATCCTACGAGCAGTACTTC
>-|TRBD2|TRBJ2-1|TRBV5-1
CASSLSPLAGAYNEQFF
TGCGCCAGCAGCTTGTCCCCTCTAGCGGGAGCCTACAATGAGCAGTTCTTC
>-|TRBD2|TRBJ2-3|TRBV7-3
CASSYGLAGVTDTQYF
TGTGCCAGCAGCTACGGACTAGCGGGAGTGACAGATACGCAGTATTTT
>once|TRBD2|TRBJ2-3|TRBV7-2
CASSTGLAEADTQYF
TGTGCCAGCAGCACCGGACTAGCGGAGGCAGATACGCAGTATTTT